The next 13 T cell receptor beta chains were all read from a single sample in a study of cytomegalovirus exposure and HLA in healthy donors. The protocol was immunoSEQ multiplex PCR, while the TCRdb copy is restricted to in-frame clones and leaves out a portion. Of about 130,000 clones listed, approximately 88% were seen once; the top ten hold roughly 2%. Sequencing input: PBMCs. The receptor set was obtained from a woman between 18 and 30 years old in good health and CMV-seronegative.

The chain recombines TRBV11-2 with TRBJ2-7, with 9 bases fitting TRBD2. J was trimmed by 6 bases and V by 0 bases; bases with no gene match: 6. Germline V gene sequence: CDR1 SGHAT, CDR2 FQNNGV. The CDR3 loop spans 15 amino acids. This CDR3 is CASSLDLRREGEQYF. In nucleotides, the CDR3 is TGTGCCAGCAGCTTAGATCTAAGGCGGGAGGGCGAGCAGTACTTC.

This chain connects TRBV2 to TRBJ1-5; perhaps TRBD1 as D (5 bases). This CDR3 contains 15 residues. V lost 6 bases and J 6 bases, leaving 18 bases between the germline ends. Germline assignment: CDR1 SNHLY and CDR2 FYNNEI. CDR3 DNA sequence: TGTGCCAGCAGGGGGATGGGGGGAAGAGGTCAGCCCCAGCATTTT. It translates to CASRGMGGRGQPQHF.

This rearrangement joins TRBV27 to TRBJ1-4, with D maybe TRBD1 (5 bases). The V gene lost 3 bases and the J gene lost 7 bases, with 12 bases spanning the gap. Germline V CDR1 and CDR2: MNHEY, SMNVEV (reference sequence). The CDR3 length is 14 residues. The CDR3 coding sequence is TGTGCCAGCAGTTTGACCAGGGAAGGTGAAAAACTGTTTTTT. Protein: CASSLTREGEKLFF.

V is TRBV11-2 and J is TRBJ2-1, with 7 bases matching TRBD1. The germline CDR1 and CDR2 sequences are SGHAT and FQNNGV. The CDR3 loop spans 13 amino acids. Germline trimming cut 5 bases from V and 7 bases from J; bases unmatched to any gene: 5. The CDR3 spells CASSQQGPNEQFF. CDR3 coding DNA: TGTGCCAGCAGCCAACAGGGGCCGAATGAGCAGTTCTTC.

The chain couples TRBV28 to TRBJ2-3, with TRBD2 matching over 13 bases. Germline trimming cut 6 bases from V and 4 bases from J; bases unmatched to any gene: 16. Germline loops: CDR1 MDHEN, CDR2 SYDVKM. The length of the CDR3 is 19 residues. CDR3 residues: CASSWTSGRYGPVPDTQYF. CDR3 in DNA: TGTGCCAGCAGCTGGACTAGCGGGAGATACGGACCGGTCCCAGATACGCAGTATTTT.

The chain couples TRBV6-1 to TRBJ2-7; tentatively, D is TRBD1 (5 bases). Between the trimmed V and J ends, which lost 1 base and 3 bases, there was a span of 7 bases. The V gene's germline CDR1 is MNHNS and CDR2 SASEGT. The length of the CDR3 is 13 residues. This CDR3 is CASSEVRVYEQYF. DNA of the CDR3: TGTGCCAGCAGTGAAGTCAGGGTCTACGAGCAGTACTTC.

This clone was observed once. For the CDR3, the DNA is TGCGCCAGCAGTCGTATCCGGGACAGGGCTCCGACCGGGGAGCTGTTTTTT. Translating it yields CASSRIRDRAPTGELFF. The genes are TRBV5-1 and TRBJ2-2, with 9 positions matching TRBD1. This CDR3 has 17 amino acids. CDR1 and CDR2 (germline): SGHRS, YFSETQ. The J segment lost 5 bases and the V segment lost 5 bases, leaving 13 bases of the junction unmatched.

The chain joins TRBV30 to TRBJ2-3; 9 positions match TRBD2. Germline assignment: CDR1 GTSNPN and CDR2 SVGIG (reference sequence). Trimming took 5 bases from V and 3 from J; bases not matched to a gene: 24. The CDR3 has 20 amino acids. The CDR3 DNA reads as TGTGCCTGGGGGAAGAGGCGGCTAGCGGGACCCCATATTGTAACAGATACGCAGTATTTT. Amino acid sequence: CAWGKRRLAGPHIVTDTQYF.

The chain carries TRBV13 and TRBJ2-1; D gene unclear. The CDR3 runs 13 residues. Looked up from germline, CDR1 is PRHDT and CDR2 is FYEKMQ (reference sequence). V dropped 0 bases and J dropped 5 bases, with 5 bases sitting between them. CDR3 loop: CASSLGLNNEQFF. In DNA, the CDR3 is TGTGCCAGCAGCTTAGGACTAAACAATGAGCAGTTCTTC. The variable domain in full, with the rest retrieved from reference TRBV13 and TRBJ2-1, is AAGVIQSPRHLIKEKRETATLKCYPIPRHDTVYWYQQGPGQDPQFLISFYEKMQSDKGSIPDRFSAQQFSDYHSELNMSSLELGDSALYFCASSLGLNNEQFFGPGTRLTVL.

This chain joins TRBV6-4 and TRBJ2-2, with TRBD2 identical over 9 bases. CDR1 is MRHNA, CDR2 SNTAGT, per germline. CDR3 size: 16 residues. V shed 8 bases, J shed 1 base, and the junction held 8 bases outside the gene matches. As DNA, the CDR3 is TGTGCCAGCCGCAGAACTAGCGGGTTGAACACCGGGGAGCTGTTTTTT. This gives the protein CASRRTSGLNTGELFF.

This clone showed up just a few times. The V and J genes are TRBV11-2 and TRBJ1-2; 7 positions match TRBD1. The CDR3 loop spans 12 amino acids. Trimming took 2 bases from V and 9 from J; bases not matched to a gene: 3. The germline V gene has CDR1 SGHAT and CDR2 FQNNGV. The DNA of the CDR3 is TGTGCCAGCAGCTTACAGGGACAGAGCTACACCTTC. It specifies CASSLQGQSYTF.

The chain joins TRBV18 to TRBJ1-2; a weak D match, TRBD1 (6 bases). Germline V CDR1 and CDR2: KGHSH, LQKENI. Trimming pared 1 base from V and 0 bases from J, leaving 12 bases between. The CDR3 is 16 amino acids. The CDR3 sequence is CASSPQLGASNYGYTF. The CDR3 region has the DNA TGTGCCAGCTCACCACAACTGGGGGCCTCTAACTATGGCTACACCTTC.

The gene calls are TRBV7-8 and TRBJ2-3; TRBD2 matches 12 bases. With 5 bases clipped from V and 6 bases from J, the junction kept 12 bases outside the gene matches. Germline CDR1 SGHVS, CDR2 FQNEAQ. The CDR3 length is 17 residues. In nucleotides, the CDR3 is TGTGCCAGCAGCGGGCGACCTAGCGGGAGGGTTGCTGATACGCAGTATTTT. This encodes CASSGRPSGRVADTQYF. Full variable domain (rest looked up from reference TRBV7-8 and TRBJ2-3): GAGVSQSPRYKVAKRGQDVALRCDPISGHVSLFWYQQALGQGPEFLTYFQNEAQLDKSGLPSDRFFAERPEGSVSTLKIQRTQQEDSAVYLCASSGRPSGRVADTQYFGPGTRLTVL.